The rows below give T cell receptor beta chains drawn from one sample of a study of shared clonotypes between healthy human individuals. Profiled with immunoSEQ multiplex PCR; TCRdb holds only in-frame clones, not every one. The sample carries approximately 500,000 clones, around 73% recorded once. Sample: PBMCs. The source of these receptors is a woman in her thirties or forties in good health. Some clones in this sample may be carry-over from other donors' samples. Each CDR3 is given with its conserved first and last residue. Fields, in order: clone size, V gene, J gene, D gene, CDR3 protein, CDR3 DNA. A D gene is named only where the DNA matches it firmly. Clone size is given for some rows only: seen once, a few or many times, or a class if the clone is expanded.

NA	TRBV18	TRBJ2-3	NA	CASSPLPGGSSDTQYF	TGTGCCAGCTCACCACTGCCCGGAGGGAGTTCGGATACGCAGTATTTT
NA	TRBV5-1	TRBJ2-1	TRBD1	CASSLGVGTGGSDEQFF	TGCGCCAGCAGCTTGGGGGTCGGGACAGGTGGGAGTGATGAGCAGTTCTTC
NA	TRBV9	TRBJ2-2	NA	CASSVRGTGELFF	TGTGCCAGCAGCGTGAGGGGAACCGGGGAGCTGTTTTTT
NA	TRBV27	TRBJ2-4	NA	CASSPRVSAKNIQYF	TGTGCCAGCAGCCCGAGAGTTTCGGCCAAAAACATTCAGTACTTC
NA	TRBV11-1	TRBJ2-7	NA	CASSSLQGPFAYEQYF	TGTGCCAGCAGCTCCCTCCAGGGGCCCTTTGCCTACGAGCAGTACTTC
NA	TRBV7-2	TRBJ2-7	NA	CASSLGLAWAEQYF	TGTGCCAGCAGCTTAGGCCTAGCCTGGGCCGAGCAGTACTTC
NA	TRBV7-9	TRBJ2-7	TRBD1	CASSHARDRASYEQYF	TGTGCCAGCAGCCACGCCCGGGACAGGGCATCCTACGAGCAGTACTTC
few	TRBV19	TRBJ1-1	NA	CASFRGNTEAFF	TGTGCCAGTTTTCGAGGGAACACTGAAGCTTTCTTT
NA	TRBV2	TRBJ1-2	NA	CASSPRGYRNYGYTF	TGTGCCAGCAGCCCACGGGGATATCGGAACTATGGCTACACCTTC
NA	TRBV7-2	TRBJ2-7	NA	CASSLAGSFVGEQYF	TGTGCCAGCAGCTTAGCAGGTAGCTTCGTCGGCGAGCAGTACTTC
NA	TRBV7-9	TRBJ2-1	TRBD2	CASSLGTSGNEQFF	TGTGCCAGCAGCCTGGGGACTAGCGGGAATGAGCAGTTCTTC
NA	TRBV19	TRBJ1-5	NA	CASSIARVGQPQHF	TGTGCCAGTAGCATAGCGAGGGTGGGTCAGCCCCAGCATTTT
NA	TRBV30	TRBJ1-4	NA	CAWSRQIDEKLFF	TGTGCCTGGAGTAGGCAGATAGATGAAAAACTGTTTTTT